This section outlines one T cell receptor (beta chain) sequence together with its context. Antigen specificity is unknown. The sample comes from a study of T-cell memory formation after mild COVID-19. Study summary: Clusters were largely donor specific. Broader study findings: Shrinking CD4+ clones were chiefly CM and EM; CD8+ ones were chiefly EMRA.

V dropped 6 bases and J dropped 6; count of bases not matched to a gene: 1. In germline, CDR1 is LGHDT, CDR2 YNNKEL (reference sequence). The CDR3 is made up of 12 amino acids. TCRdb reprocessed the 5' RACE reads via MiXCR and lists one record per CDR3 protein. The sample holds about 340,000 distinct CDR3 sequences, approximately 16% seen once. This TCR came from a man between 18 and 29 years old who had mild COVID-19 (a few samples of this study predate the infection). Cell type and time point are not known. Specimen: PBMCs or a T cell subset sorted from them (not recorded which). The V gene is TRBV3-1, the J gene TRBJ1-2, with 10 bases that match TRBD1. The DNA of the CDR3 is TGTGCCAGCAGAGGACAGGGGGATGGCTACACCTTC. Its translation: CASRGQGDGYTF.